This T cell receptor (beta chain) was observed in a study of blood T cell repertoires in COVID-19. About the study: Samples came from the United States, Italy and Spain, spanning acute and convalescent COVID-19. PBMCs, B-cell-depleted T cells, or T cells were the source of the cDNA or gDNA that made up the material.

In the original processing: Estimation of nucleated cell counts was performed using reference gene primer amplification. The method was immunoSEQ multiplex PCR; TCRdb's version includes in-frame clones alone and lacks a portion of them. Clone size and the V and J calls come from that table; the DNA yielded D and trimming. The table records 65,000 to 70,000 clones, roughly three quarters of them present only once. J gave up 2 bases and V 8 bases, and 15 bases lay outside the gene matches. The CDR3 contains 18 residues. Germline V lookup: CDR1 MNHEY, CDR2 SMNVEV (reference sequence). The specimen sequenced was peripheral blood. This chain links TRBV27 with TRBJ2-7; 13 positions match TRBD2. This TCR came from a man between 60 and 75 years old with acute or convalescent COVID-19. DNA for the CDR3: TGTGCCAGCTCCACTATGGGACTAGCGGGACAAAAACCCTACGAGCAGTACTTC. Residues: CASSTMGLAGQKPYEQYF.